Below, one T cell receptor (beta chain) is given with its context. These data originate in a study of T cell changes during pregnancy in multiple sclerosis. Between the trimmed V and J ends, which lost 5 bases and 0 bases, there was a span of 11 bases. This CDR3 is 15 amino acids long. The germline V gene encodes CDR1 SGHNT and CDR2 YYREEE (reference sequence). Clones were read by immunoSEQ multiplex PCR, and TCRdb kept only the in-frame ones, dropping some. The top ten clones hold around 0.9% of a sample with about 48,000 clones, 80% to 95% of them seen once. The sequence derives from a female donor in good health, enrolled as a control in a pregnancy study. V gene TRBV5-4 combines with J gene TRBJ1-4; D is unresolved. Sequences were derived from CD4+ T cells from peripheral blood mononuclear cells, sampled in the second trimester of pregnancy. The CDR3 DNA follows: TGTGCCAGCAGAAGTTCCGGGACAACTAATGAAAAACTGTTTTTT. Translation: CASRSSGTTNEKLFF. Combining the CDR3 with reference TRBV5-4 and TRBJ1-4 gives the whole variable domain ETGVTQSPTHLIKTRGQQVTLRCSSQSGHNTVSWYQQALGQGPQFIFQYYREEENGRGNFPPRFSGLQFPNYSSELNVNALELDDSALYLCASRSSGTTNEKLFFGSGTQLSVL.